This passage covers 32 T cell receptor beta chains from one sample sequenced in a study of human T cells and chemical hapten exposure. A single record per CDR3 protein comes from TCRdb applying MiXCR to the RACE reads. The sample lists 300,000 to 400,000 distinct CDR3 sequences, 4% to 6% seen once, with 2% to 3% in the top ten. The sample's time point: pre-sensitization, week 0. Treatment noted: therapeutic diphenylcyclopropenone sensitization with weekly scalp DPC. The specimen comprised whole blood, sampled in connection with sensitization to the hapten diphenylcyclopropenone (DPC). These receptors all come from a woman aged 50 to 65 with alopecia areata. Some clones in this sample may be carry-over from other donors' samples.

In this sample, this clonotype turned up many times. The rearrangement joins TRBV29-1 to TRBJ2-7, with no clear D. The CDR3 consists of 11 residues. V dropped 7 bases and J dropped 4 bases, with 11 bases sitting between them. Germline values: CDR1 SQVTM, CDR2 ANQGSEA. CDR3 loop: CSAAVGYEQYF. CDR3 bases: TGCAGCGCCGCGGTCGGGTACGAGCAGTACTTC.

This clonotype was counted only a few times. This sequence joins TRBV28 and TRBJ1-2, with no clear D. The CDR3 runs 13 residues. Looked up from germline, CDR1 is MDHEN and CDR2 is SYDVKM. V lost 3 bases, J lost 1 base, and 6 bases lay in between. The CDR3 spells CASSFQNNYGYTF. The CDR3 bases are TGTGCCAGCAGTTTTCAGAATAACTATGGCTACACCTTC.

This clonotype was seen at least ten times. The V call is TRBV15, the J call TRBJ2-7; D gene ambiguous. Germline lookup yields CDR1 LNHNV and CDR2 YYDKDF (reference sequence). The CDR3 spans 13 residues. The V gene lost 1 base and the J gene lost 7 bases, with 11 bases spanning the gap. This CDR3 reads CATSRGVGREQYF. In DNA, the CDR3 is TGTGCCACCAGCAGAGGGGTAGGACGGGAGCAGTACTTC.

J is TRBJ1-2 and V is TRBV4-3; TRBD1 aligns across 9 bases. With 4 bases clipped from V and 3 bases from J, the junction kept 6 bases outside the gene matches. Germline lookup yields CDR1 LGHNA and CDR2 YSLEER. The CDR3 contains 15 residues. CDR3 residues: CASSLGQGWDYGYTF. DNA of the CDR3: TGCGCCAGCAGCCTGGGACAGGGTTGGGACTATGGCTACACCTTC.

The chain couples TRBV28 to TRBJ1-3; D may be TRBD1 (5 bases). The CDR3 has 15 residues. Germline V gives CDR1 MDHEN, CDR2 SYDVKM. V was trimmed by 6 bases and J by 3 bases, leaving 15 bases between them. This CDR3 is CASRPPGGNGNTIYF. The CDR3 DNA sequence: TGTGCCAGCAGACCTCCTGGGGGAAATGGAAACACCATATATTTT. The variable domain in full, completed from reference TRBV28 and TRBJ1-3, reads DVKVTQSSRYLVKRTGEKVFLECVQDMDHENMFWYRQDPGLGLRLIYFSYDVKMKEKGDIPEGYSVSREKKERFSLILESASTNQTSMYLCASRPPGGNGNTIYFGEGSWLTVV.

This clonotype was picked up many times. The chain recombines TRBV4-1 with TRBJ2-2; 8 bases are a match to TRBD1. With 6 bases clipped from V and 3 bases from J, the junction kept 6 bases outside the gene matches. This CDR3 region has 15 residues. CDR1 is MGHRA and CDR2 is YSYEKL in the germline V gene. The CDR3 nucleotides are TGCGCCAGCAGACCGGGACAGGCACACACCGGGGAGCTGTTTTTT. Translation gives CASRPGQAHTGELFF.

The CDR3 nucleotides are TGTGCCAGCCTTGGACAGCCCAACACCGGGGAGCTGTTTTTT. Translation gives CASLGQPNTGELFF. V is TRBV6-2 or TRBV6-3 and J is TRBJ2-2; TRBD1 is a possible D gene (6 bases). V was trimmed by 8 bases and J by 2 bases, leaving 12 bases between them. The CDR3 consists of 14 residues. From germline, CDR1 is MNHEY and CDR2 SVGEGT.

This clonotype appeared a few times. The genes are TRBV7-8 and TRBJ2-2, with D perhaps matching TRBD1 (5 bases). CDR1 and CDR2 from the germline V gene are SGHVS and FQNEAQ. The V and J ends lost 0 bases and 4 bases respectively, with 9 bases between them. The CDR3 consists of 15 residues. The CDR3 here is CASSLALRGTGELFF. The CDR3 DNA reads as TGTGCCAGCAGCTTAGCGCTAAGGGGCACCGGGGAGCTGTTTTTT. Full variable domain (remainder filled in from reference TRBV7-8 and TRBJ2-2): GAGVSQSPRYKVAKRGQDVALRCDPISGHVSLFWYQQALGQGPEFLTYFQNEAQLDKSGLPSDRFFAERPEGSVSTLKIQRTQQEDSAVYLCASSLALRGTGELFFGEGSRLTVL.

The table lists this clonotype with many counts. V is TRBV18 and J is TRBJ1-3; a possible D gene is TRBD1 (6 bases). Germline CDR1 KGHSH, CDR2 LQKENI. This CDR3 is built from 16 residues. V lost 2 bases, J lost 0 bases, and 11 bases lay in between. CDR3 coding DNA: TGTGCCAGCTCACCAGGGACACCCAGCTCTGGAAACACCATATATTTT. Residues: CASSPGTPSSGNTIYF.

This clonotype has at least ten counts. The rearrangement uses TRBV7-9 and TRBJ2-7, with D unresolved. The V and J ends lost 5 bases and 5 bases respectively, with 16 bases between them. This CDR3 has 14 amino acids. Germline V gene data show CDR1 as SEHNR and CDR2 as FQNEAQ (reference sequence). For the CDR3, the DNA is TGTGCCAGCAGCCCCGCGGACGGTCCCCACGAGCAGTACTTC. Its translation is CASSPADGPHEQYF.

The sample holds many counts of this clonotype. The chain employs TRBV12-3 or TRBV12-4 and TRBJ2-3; D perhaps matches TRBD1 (5 bases). Trimming left V 3 bases short and J 6 bases short, with 10 bases between. The CDR3 sequence is 13 residues long. In DNA, the CDR3 is TGTGCCAGCAGTTTGGGGCATGGGGATACGCAGTATTTT. It yields the protein CASSLGHGDTQYF.

This clonotype appeared many times. The J gene is TRBJ2-7, the V gene TRBV18, with D perhaps matching TRBD1 (5 bases). Germline V CDR1 and CDR2: KGHSH, LQKENI. V shed 3 bases and J shed 3 bases, with 15 bases lying between them. This CDR3 is 15 amino acids long. The CDR3 region is CASSPERGPIYEQYF. CDR3 DNA: TGTGCCAGCTCACCGGAAAGGGGTCCTATCTACGAGCAGTACTTC.

There are many counts of this clonotype. This rearrangement joins TRBV4-3 to TRBJ2-2, with a weak D call TRBD2 (5 bases). From germline, CDR1 is LGHNA and CDR2 YSLEER. This CDR3 comprises 19 residues. Trimming stripped 0 bases from V and 8 bases from J, with 25 bases between. The DNA of the CDR3 is TGCGCCAGCAGCCAAGATTATGTGGGAGTTGAGGGCAGTAGAGGGGAGCTGTTTTTT. It specifies CASSQDYVGVEGSRGELFF.

This clonotype was found many times. The chain couples TRBV9 to TRBJ1-1; D is perhaps TRBD1 (5 bases). The CDR3 covers 15 residues. V was cut by 0 bases and J by 4 bases, with 13 bases left in between. Per germline, CDR1 SGDLS and CDR2 YYNGEE. CDR3 bases: TGTGCCAGCAGCGTAGACGGTATGAGGGGCACTGAAGCTTTCTTT. It yields the protein CASSVDGMRGTEAFF.

This clonotype showed up many times. The chain has TRBV5-8 and TRBJ2-7, with TRBD2 as a possible D gene (5 bases). The V gene lost 4 bases and the J gene lost 3 bases, with 14 bases spanning the gap. CDR1 is SGHTS and CDR2 is YDEGEE in the germline V gene. The CDR3 covers 14 residues. DNA for the CDR3: TGTGCCAGCAGCGCGGGCGATCGTGTCTACGAGCAGTACTTC. Its protein product is CASSAGDRVYEQYF.

The chain is built from TRBV20-1 and TRBJ2-3; 8 nucleotides align to TRBD1. There are 16 residues in the CDR3. V shed 5 bases, J shed 0 bases, and the junction held 10 bases outside the gene matches. CDR1 and CDR2 from the germline V gene are DFQATT and SNEGSKA (reference sequence). CDR3 DNA sequence: TGCAGTGCTTCCGGGACAGGTATTCCTAGCACAGATACGCAGTATTTT. It yields the protein CSASGTGIPSTDTQYF.

This clonotype was recorded at least ten times. The chain joins TRBV5-1 to TRBJ2-1, with TRBD1 matching over 12 bases. Germline V CDR1 and CDR2: SGHRS, YFSETQ. This CDR3 region has 15 residues. The V gene end was trimmed by 4 bases and the J gene end by 16 bases; junction bases not matched to a gene: 15. CDR3 region: CASSGGTGGEPPLFF. As DNA, the CDR3 is TGCGCCAGCAGCGGAGGGACAGGGGGCGAGCCCCCCCTTTTCTTC.

This clonotype has a handful of counts. V gene TRBV3-1 combines with J gene TRBJ1-6; no clear D gene. Germline assignment: CDR1 LGHDT and CDR2 YNNKEL (reference sequence). This CDR3 is 14 amino acids long. Between the trimmed V and J ends, which lost 0 bases and 7 bases, there was a span of 7 bases. CDR3 residues: CASSQDSANSPLHF. The CDR3 bases are TGTGCCAGCAGCCAAGACAGCGCCAATTCACCCCTCCACTTT. The full variable domain, its missing parts supplied by reference TRBV3-1 and TRBJ1-6, is DTAVSQTPKYLVTQMGNDKSIKCEQNLGHDTMYWYKQDSKKFLKIMFSYNNKELIINETVPNRFSPKSPDKAHLNLHINSLELGDSAVYFCASSQDSANSPLHFGNGTRLTVT.

The chain recombines TRBV29-1 with TRBJ2-3; possible D gene TRBD2, 5 bases. V shed 6 bases and J shed 5 bases, with 18 bases lying between them. Germline V gives CDR1 SQVTM, CDR2 ANQGSEA. CDR3 length equals 14 residues. CDR3 residues: CSVTPGPRGDTQYF. The DNA of the CDR3 is TGCAGCGTCACCCCCGGGCCCCGGGGAGATACGCAGTATTTT.

This clonotype was found many times. The chain links TRBV23-1 to TRBJ2-3, with TRBD2 identical over 13 bases. TRBV23-1 is assigned to the ORF class and has an uncertain function. This CDR3 is built from 19 residues. Trimming at V came to 0 bases and at J to 0 bases, leaving 6 bases not matched to a gene. The CDR3 region is CASSQSETSGRVSTDTQYF. Written as DNA, the CDR3 is TGCGCCAGCAGTCAATCTGAAACTAGCGGGAGGGTTAGCACAGATACGCAGTATTTT.

This clonotype showed up just a few times. Here the CDR3 reads CASSQVAAAPANYGYTF. CDR3 coding DNA: TGTGCCAGCAGCCAAGTCGCGGCAGCCCCTGCTAACTATGGCTACACCTTC. This sequence joins TRBV3-1 and TRBJ1-2, with no clear D. The CDR3 covers 17 residues. Germline V gene data show CDR1 as LGHDT and CDR2 as YNNKEL (reference sequence). The ends were cut back, 1 base at V and 0 bases at J, with 15 bases in the middle. Complete variable domain (other parts from reference TRBV3-1 and TRBJ1-2): DTAVSQTPKYLVTQMGNDKSIKCEQNLGHDTMYWYKQDSKKFLKIMFSYNNKELIINETVPNRFSPKSPDKAHLNLHINSLELGDSAVYFCASSQVAAAPANYGYTFGSGTRLTVV.

This clonotype was seen at least ten times. The chain joins TRBV29-1 to TRBJ2-3; D perhaps matches TRBD2 (5 bases). V gave up 3 bases and J gave up 0 bases, with 13 bases separating them. CDR3 size: 15 residues. Germline values: CDR1 SQVTM, CDR2 ANQGSEA. As DNA, the CDR3 is TGCAGCGTTGATTTACGGGAAGATAGCACAGATACGCAGTATTTT. Translated, it gives CSVDLREDSTDTQYF.

This clonotype occurred many times. This chain connects TRBV12-3 or TRBV12-4 to TRBJ1-1; 9 positions agree with TRBD1. The CDR3 has 13 amino acids. The ends lost 2 bases at V and 8 bases at J; junction bases unmatched: 3. CDR3 DNA: TGTGCCAGCAGTTTAACAGGGGGCGGCGAAGCTTTCTTT. Its protein is CASSLTGGGEAFF.

The rearrangement uses TRBV5-5 and TRBJ1-1; TRBD1 is a possible D gene (5 bases). The V gene lost 4 bases and the J gene lost 0 bases, with 13 bases spanning the gap. CDR1 and CDR2 from the germline V gene are SGHKS and YYEKEE (reference sequence). The CDR3 has 15 residues. The CDR3: CASSPRELMNTEAFF. DNA for the CDR3: TGTGCCAGCAGCCCCAGGGAACTCATGAACACTGAAGCTTTCTTT.

This clonotype was recorded many times. V gene TRBV29-1 combines with J gene TRBJ2-5; the D call may be TRBD1 or TRBD2 (6 bases each). This CDR3 region has 15 residues. Trimming shortened V by 4 bases and J by 5 bases, and 20 bases separated the two germline ends. Per the germline V gene, CDR1 is SQVTM and CDR2 is ANQGSEA. CDR3 region: CSVVVVGGPSETQYF. In DNA form, the CDR3 reads TGCAGCGTTGTAGTAGTTGGGGGGCCGTCCGAGACCCAGTACTTC.

Ten or more counts support this clonotype. The V call is TRBV29-1, the J call TRBJ1-5; D possibly corresponds to TRBD1 (5 bases). Trimming stripped 4 bases from V and 0 bases from J, with 7 bases between. The CDR3 consists of 13 residues. Germline CDR1 SQVTM, CDR2 ANQGSEA. Here the CDR3 reads CSVGRDSNQPQHF. The CDR3 region has the DNA TGCAGCGTTGGCAGGGATAGCAATCAGCCCCAGCATTTT.

There are many counts of this clonotype. The chain is built from TRBV12-5 and TRBJ2-3, with a possible D match to TRBD1 (6 bases). Germline V lookup: CDR1 LGHNT, CDR2 FRNRAP. The length of the CDR3 is 19 residues. Trimming cost V 0 bases and J 4 bases, with 23 bases left between them. In DNA form, the CDR3 reads TGTGCTAGTGGTTTGGTACTCCGGGACATGATACATTTGGCAGATACGCAGTATTTT. Residues: CASGLVLRDMIHLADTQYF. Full variable domain (rest looked up from reference TRBV12-5 and TRBJ2-3): DARVTQTPRHKVTEMGQEVTMRCQPILGHNTVFWYRQTMMQGLELLAYFRNRAPLDDSGMPKDRFSAEMPDATLATLKIQPSEPRDSAVYFCASGLVLRDMIHLADTQYFGPGTRLTVL.

The table lists this clonotype with many counts. CDR3 sequence reads: CASSRQGIIEAFF. The CDR3 DNA reads as TGTGCCAGCAGCCGACAGGGAATTATTGAAGCTTTCTTT. This chain uses TRBV7-2 with TRBJ1-1; TRBD1 agrees at 7 bases. This CDR3 has 13 amino acids. With V trimmed by 5 bases and J by 7 bases, 7 bases remained unmatched. Germline assignment: CDR1 SGHTA and CDR2 FQGNSA.

This clonotype was seen at least ten times. The DNA of the CDR3 is TGTGCCAGCAGCCAGGCACACCTCTTACCGACAGATACGCAGTATTTT. Protein: CASSQAHLLPTDTQYF. The chain joins TRBV6-5 to TRBJ2-3; D is undetermined. Germline CDR1 reads MNHEY; CDR2 reads SVGAGI. CDR3 size: 16 residues. V was cut by 6 bases and J by 3 bases, with 19 bases left in between.

There are a few counts of this clonotype. CDR3 sequence reads: CATLLPGYYGYTF. DNA of the CDR3: TGTGCCACGCTTTTACCGGGATACTATGGCTACACCTTC. The chain uses TRBV28 and TRBJ1-2; no firm D call. Germline-derived CDR1 and CDR2 are MDHEN and SYDVKM. V lost 10 bases and J lost 3, with 15 bases in between. This CDR3 has 13 residues.

Comment on this clonotype: A single base separates this from a much larger clone, so it may be a read error. V usage is TRBV12-3 or TRBV12-4 and J usage is TRBJ1-4, with 11 bases aligning to TRBD1. The CDR3 has 16 amino acids. This CDR3 is CASSSGTGGANVKLFF. In DNA form, the CDR3 reads TGTGCCAGCAGTTCCGGGACAGGGGGGGCTAATGTAAAACTGTTTTTT.

This clonotype was seen many times. The gene calls are TRBV2 and TRBJ1-2, with 8 nucleotides matching TRBD1. This CDR3 region has 15 residues. J was trimmed by 5 bases and V by 5 bases; bases with no gene match: 10. Germline CDR1 SNHLY, CDR2 FYNNEI. The CDR3 nucleotides are TGTGCCAGCAGTCCTTTGGACAGGGAAGGATATGGCTACACCTTC. Translated: CASSPLDREGYGYTF.